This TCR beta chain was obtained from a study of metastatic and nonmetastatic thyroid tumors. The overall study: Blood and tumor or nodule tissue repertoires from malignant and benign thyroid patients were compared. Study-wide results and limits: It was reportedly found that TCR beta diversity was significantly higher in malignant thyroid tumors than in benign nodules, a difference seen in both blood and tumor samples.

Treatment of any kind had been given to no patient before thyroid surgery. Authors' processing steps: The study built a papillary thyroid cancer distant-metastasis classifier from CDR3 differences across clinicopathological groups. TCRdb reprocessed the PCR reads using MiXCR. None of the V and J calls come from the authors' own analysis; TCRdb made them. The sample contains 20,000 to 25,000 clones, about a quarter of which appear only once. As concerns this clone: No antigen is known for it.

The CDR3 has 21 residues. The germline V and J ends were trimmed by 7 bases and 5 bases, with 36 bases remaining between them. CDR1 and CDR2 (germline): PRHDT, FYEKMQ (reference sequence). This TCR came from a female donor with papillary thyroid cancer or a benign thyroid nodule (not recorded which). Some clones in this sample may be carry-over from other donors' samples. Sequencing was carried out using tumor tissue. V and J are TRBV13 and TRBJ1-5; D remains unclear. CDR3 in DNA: TGTGCCAGCACTTGTTACCAATTGTCCCCCACGCCAAAAAAAAGTTATCAGCCCCAGCATTTT. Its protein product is CASTCYQLSPTPKKSYQPQHF.